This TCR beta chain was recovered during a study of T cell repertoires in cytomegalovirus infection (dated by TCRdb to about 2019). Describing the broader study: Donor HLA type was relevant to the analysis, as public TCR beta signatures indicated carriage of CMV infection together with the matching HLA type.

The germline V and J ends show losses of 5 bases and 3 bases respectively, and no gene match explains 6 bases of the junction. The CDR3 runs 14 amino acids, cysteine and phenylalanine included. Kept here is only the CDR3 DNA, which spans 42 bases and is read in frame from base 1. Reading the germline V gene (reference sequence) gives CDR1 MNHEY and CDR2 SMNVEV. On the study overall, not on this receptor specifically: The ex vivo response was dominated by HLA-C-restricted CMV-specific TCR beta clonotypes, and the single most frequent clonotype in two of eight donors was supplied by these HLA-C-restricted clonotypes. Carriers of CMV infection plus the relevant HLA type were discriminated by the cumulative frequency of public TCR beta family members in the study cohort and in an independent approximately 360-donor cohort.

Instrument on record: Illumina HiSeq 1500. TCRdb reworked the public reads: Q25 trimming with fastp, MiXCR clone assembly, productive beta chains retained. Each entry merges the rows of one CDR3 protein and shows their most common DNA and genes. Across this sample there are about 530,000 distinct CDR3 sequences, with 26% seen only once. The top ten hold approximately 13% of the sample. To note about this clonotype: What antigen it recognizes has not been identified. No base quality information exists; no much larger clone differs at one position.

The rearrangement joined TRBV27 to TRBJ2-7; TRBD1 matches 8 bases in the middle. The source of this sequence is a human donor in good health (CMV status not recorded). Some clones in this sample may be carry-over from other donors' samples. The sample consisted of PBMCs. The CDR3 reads CASSTDRVSYEQYF. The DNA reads TGTGCCAGCAGTACGGACAGGGTGAGCTACGAGCAGTACTTC.